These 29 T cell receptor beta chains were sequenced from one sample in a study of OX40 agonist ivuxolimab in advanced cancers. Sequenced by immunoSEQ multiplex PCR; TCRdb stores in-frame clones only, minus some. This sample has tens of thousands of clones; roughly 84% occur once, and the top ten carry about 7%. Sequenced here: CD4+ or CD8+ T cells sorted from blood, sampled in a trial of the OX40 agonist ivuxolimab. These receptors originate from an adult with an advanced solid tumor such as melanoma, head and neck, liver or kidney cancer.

The DNA of the CDR3 is TGTGCCAGCAGCCATCTCGTTTCTAGCGGGGAACAAAATGAGCAGTTCTTC. Translation gives CASSHLVSSGEQNEQFF. This chain joins TRBV4-2 and TRBJ2-1, with 9 bases aligning to TRBD2. Germline assignment: CDR1 LGHNA and CDR2 YNFKEQ. This CDR3 is 17 amino acids long. The V segment lost 3 bases and the J segment 7 bases; nucleotides outside the gene matches: 13.

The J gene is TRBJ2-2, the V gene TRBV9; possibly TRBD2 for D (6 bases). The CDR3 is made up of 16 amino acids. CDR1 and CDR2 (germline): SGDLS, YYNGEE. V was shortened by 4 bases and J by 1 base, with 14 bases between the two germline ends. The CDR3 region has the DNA TGTGCCAGCAGCTACGGTAGCGGAGTGAACACCGGGGAGCTGTTTTTT. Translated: CASSYGSGVNTGELFF. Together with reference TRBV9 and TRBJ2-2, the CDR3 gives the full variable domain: DSGVTQTPKHLITATGQRVTLRCSPRSGDLSVYWYQQSLDQGLQFLIQYYNGEERAKGNILERFSAQQFPDLHSELNLSSLELGDSALYFCASSYGSGVNTGELFFGEGSRLTVL.

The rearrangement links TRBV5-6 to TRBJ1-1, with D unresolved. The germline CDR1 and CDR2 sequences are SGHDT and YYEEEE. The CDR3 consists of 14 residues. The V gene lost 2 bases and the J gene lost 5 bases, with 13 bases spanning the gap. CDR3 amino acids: CASSLILGATEAFF. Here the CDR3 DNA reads TGTGCCAGCAGCTTAATATTGGGAGCGACTGAAGCTTTCTTT.

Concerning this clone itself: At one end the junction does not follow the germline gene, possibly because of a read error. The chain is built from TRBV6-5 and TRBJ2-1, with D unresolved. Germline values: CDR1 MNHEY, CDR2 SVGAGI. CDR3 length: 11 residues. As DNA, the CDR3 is TGTGCCACCAGTCAATACGAGGAGCAGTTCTTC. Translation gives CATSQYEEQFF.

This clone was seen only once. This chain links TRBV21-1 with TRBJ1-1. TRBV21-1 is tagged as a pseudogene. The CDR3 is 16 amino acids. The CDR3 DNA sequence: TGTGCCAGCAGCAAAGAGGGAGGGGTAGAGAACACTGAAGCTTTCTTT. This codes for CASSKEGGVENTEAFF.

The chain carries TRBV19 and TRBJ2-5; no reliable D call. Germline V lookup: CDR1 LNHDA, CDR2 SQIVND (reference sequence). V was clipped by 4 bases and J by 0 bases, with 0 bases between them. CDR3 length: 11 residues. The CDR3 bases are TGTGCCAGTAGTAACCAAGAGACCCAGTACTTC. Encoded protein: CASSNQETQYF.

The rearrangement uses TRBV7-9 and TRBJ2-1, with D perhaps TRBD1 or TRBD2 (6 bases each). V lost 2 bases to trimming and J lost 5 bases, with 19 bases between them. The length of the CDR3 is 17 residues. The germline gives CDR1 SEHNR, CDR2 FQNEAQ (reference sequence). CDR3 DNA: TGTGCCAGCAGCTTATACCCTAGGGGGAGGACGGACAATGAGCAGTTCTTC. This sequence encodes CASSLYPRGRTDNEQFF.

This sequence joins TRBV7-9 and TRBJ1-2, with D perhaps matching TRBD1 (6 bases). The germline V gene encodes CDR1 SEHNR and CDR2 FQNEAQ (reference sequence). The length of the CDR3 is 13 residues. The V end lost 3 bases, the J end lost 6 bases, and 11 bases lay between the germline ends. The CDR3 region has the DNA TGTGCCAGCAGCTTCGATGGACAGAATGGCTACACCTTC. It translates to CASSFDGQNGYTF. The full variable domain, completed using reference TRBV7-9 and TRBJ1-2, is DTGVSQNPRHKITKRGQNVTFRCDPISEHNRLYWYRQTLGQGPEFLTYFQNEAQLEKSRLLSDRFSAERPKGSFSTLEIQRTEQGDSAMYLCASSFDGQNGYTFGSGTRLTVV.

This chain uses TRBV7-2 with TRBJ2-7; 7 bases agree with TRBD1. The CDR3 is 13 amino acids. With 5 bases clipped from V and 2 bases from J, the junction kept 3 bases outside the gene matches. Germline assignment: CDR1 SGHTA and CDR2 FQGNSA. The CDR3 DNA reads TGTGCCAGCAGCCGTACAGGGGCCTACGAGCAGTACTTC. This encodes CASSRTGAYEQYF.

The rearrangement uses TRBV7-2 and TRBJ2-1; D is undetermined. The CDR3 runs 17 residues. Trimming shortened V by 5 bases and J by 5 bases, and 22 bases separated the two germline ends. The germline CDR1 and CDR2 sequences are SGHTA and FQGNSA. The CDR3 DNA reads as TGTGCCAGCAGCGTTACTGTACTCACATTCCAACACAATGAGCAGTTCTTC. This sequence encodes CASSVTVLTFQHNEQFF. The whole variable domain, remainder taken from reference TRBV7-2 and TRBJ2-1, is GAGVSQSPSNKVTEKGKDVELRCDPISGHTALYWYRQSLGQGLEFLIYFQGNSAPDKSGLPSDRFSAERTGGSVSTLTIQRTQQEDSAVYLCASSVTVLTFQHNEQFFGPGTRLTVL.

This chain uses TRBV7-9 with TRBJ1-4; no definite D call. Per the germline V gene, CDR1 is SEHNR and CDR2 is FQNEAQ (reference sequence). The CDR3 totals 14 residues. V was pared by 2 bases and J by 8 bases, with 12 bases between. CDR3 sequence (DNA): TGTGCCAGCAGCTTATCTTCTGGGGTCGAAAAACTGTTTTTT. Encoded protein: CASSLSSGVEKLFF.

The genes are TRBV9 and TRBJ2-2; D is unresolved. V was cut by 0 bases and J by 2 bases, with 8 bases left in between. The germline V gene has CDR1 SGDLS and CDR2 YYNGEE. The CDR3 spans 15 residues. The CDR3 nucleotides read TGTGCCAGCAGCGTAGACTTAGGAAACACCGGGGAGCTGTTTTTT. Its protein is CASSVDLGNTGELFF.

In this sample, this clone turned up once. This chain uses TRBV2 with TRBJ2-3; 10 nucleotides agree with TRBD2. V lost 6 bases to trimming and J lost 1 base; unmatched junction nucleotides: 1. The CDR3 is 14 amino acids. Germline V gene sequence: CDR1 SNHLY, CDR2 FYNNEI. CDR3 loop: CASSLAGGTDTQYF. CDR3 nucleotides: TGTGCCAGCAGCCTAGCGGGAGGCACAGATACGCAGTATTTT.

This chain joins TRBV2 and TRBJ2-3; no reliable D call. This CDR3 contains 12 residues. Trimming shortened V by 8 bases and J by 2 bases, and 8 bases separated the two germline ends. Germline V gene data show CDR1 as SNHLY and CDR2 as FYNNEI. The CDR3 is CASRQFTDTQYF. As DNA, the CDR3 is TGTGCCAGCCGGCAGTTCACAGATACGCAGTATTTT.

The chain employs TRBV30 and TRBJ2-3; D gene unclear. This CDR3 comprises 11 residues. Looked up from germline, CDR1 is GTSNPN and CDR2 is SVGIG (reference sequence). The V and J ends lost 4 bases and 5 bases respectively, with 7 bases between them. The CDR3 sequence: CAWTIRDTQYF. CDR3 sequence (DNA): TGTGCCTGGACCATACGAGATACGCAGTATTTT.

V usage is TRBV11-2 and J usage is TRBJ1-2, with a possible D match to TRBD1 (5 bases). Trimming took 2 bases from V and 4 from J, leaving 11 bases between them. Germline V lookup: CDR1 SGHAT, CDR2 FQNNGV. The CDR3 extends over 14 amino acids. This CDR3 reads CASSLYGGGYGYTF. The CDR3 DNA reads TGTGCCAGCAGCTTATACGGGGGAGGCTATGGCTACACCTTC.

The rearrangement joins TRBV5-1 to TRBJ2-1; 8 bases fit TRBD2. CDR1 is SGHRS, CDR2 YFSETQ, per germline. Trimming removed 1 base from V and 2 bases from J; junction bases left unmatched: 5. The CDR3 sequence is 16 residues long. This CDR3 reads CASSLRVSGTYNEQFF. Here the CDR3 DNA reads TGCGCCAGCAGCTTGCGGGTTAGCGGGACCTACAATGAGCAGTTCTTC.

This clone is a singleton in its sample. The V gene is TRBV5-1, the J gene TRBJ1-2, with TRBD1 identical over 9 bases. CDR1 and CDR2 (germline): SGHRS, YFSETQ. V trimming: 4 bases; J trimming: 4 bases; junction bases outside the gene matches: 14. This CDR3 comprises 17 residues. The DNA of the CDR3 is TGCGCCAGCAGCAGGTCGGGACAGGGATACTGGGGCTATGGCTACACCTTC. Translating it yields CASSRSGQGYWGYGYTF.

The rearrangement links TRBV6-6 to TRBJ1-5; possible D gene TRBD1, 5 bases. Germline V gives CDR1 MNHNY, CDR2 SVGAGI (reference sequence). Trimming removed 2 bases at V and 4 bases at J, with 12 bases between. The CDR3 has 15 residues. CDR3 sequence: CASSYGVGHNQPQHF. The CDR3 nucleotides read TGTGCCAGCAGTTACGGGGTTGGACATAATCAGCCCCAGCATTTT.

Here the CDR3 reads CAISDRTIGGEQFF. CDR3 nucleotide sequence: TGTGCCATCAGTGATAGGACGATCGGCGGTGAGCAGTTCTTC. The chain has TRBV10-3 and TRBJ2-1; no clear D. Germline V gives CDR1 ENHRY, CDR2 SYGVKD. This CDR3 is built from 14 residues. V was pared by 3 bases and J by 9 bases, with 15 bases between.

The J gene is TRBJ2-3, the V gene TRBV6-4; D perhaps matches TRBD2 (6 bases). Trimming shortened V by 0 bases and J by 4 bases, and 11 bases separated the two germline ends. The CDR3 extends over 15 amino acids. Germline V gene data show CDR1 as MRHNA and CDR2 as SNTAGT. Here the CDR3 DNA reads TGTGCCAGCAGTGACTCTCGGGGGAACTCAGATACGCAGTATTTT. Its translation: CASSDSRGNSDTQYF.

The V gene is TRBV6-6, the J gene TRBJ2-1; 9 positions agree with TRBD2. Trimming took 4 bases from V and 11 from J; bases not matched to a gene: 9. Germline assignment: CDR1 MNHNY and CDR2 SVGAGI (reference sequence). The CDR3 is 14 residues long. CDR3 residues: CASSWVVAGEKQFF. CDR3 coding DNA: TGTGCCAGCAGTTGGGTAGTAGCGGGAGAAAAGCAGTTCTTC.

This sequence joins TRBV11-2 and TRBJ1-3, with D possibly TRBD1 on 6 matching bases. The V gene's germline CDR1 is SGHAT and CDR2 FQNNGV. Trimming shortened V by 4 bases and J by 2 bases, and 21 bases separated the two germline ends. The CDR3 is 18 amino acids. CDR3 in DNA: TGTGCCAGCAGCTCTCGACCAGGGGATGGGGTTACTGGAAACACCATATATTTT. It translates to CASSSRPGDGVTGNTIYF.

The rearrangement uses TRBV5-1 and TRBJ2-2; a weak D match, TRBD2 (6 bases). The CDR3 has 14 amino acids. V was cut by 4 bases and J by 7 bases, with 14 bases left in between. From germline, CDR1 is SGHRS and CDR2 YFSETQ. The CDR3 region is CASSVGGMGGELFF. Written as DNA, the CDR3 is TGCGCCAGCAGCGTAGGAGGGATGGGCGGGGAGCTGTTTTTT.

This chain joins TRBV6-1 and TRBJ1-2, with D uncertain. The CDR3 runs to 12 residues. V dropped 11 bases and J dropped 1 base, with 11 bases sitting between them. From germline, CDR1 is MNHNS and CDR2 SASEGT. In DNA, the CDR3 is TGTGCCGCAGAGGCGAATAACTATGGCTACACCTTC. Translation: CAAEANNYGYTF.

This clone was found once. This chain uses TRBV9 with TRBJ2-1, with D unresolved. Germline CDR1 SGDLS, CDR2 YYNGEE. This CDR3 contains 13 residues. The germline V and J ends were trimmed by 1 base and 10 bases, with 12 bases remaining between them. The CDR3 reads CASSVRPRLEQFF. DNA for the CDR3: TGTGCCAGCAGCGTAAGGCCCCGCCTAGAGCAGTTCTTC.

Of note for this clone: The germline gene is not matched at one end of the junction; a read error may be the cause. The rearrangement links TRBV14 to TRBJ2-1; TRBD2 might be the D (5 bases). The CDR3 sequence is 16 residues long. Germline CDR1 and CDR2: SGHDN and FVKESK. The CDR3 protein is CTSSQVRGRAYNEQFF. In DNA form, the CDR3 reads TGTACCAGCAGCCAAGTTCGGGGAAGAGCCTACAATGAGCAGTTCTTC.

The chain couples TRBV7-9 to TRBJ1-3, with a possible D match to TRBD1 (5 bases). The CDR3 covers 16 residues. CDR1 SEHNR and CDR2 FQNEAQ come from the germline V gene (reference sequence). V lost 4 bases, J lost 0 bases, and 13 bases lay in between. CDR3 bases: TGTGCCAGCAGCTCCCCAACAGGTAGCTCTGGAAACACCATATATTTT. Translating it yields CASSSPTGSSGNTIYF.

DNA of the CDR3: TGCAGCGTTGATGCACCAGGGGTCGAGAAGGGCTACACCTTC. As protein: CSVDAPGVEKGYTF. The chain links TRBV29-1 to TRBJ1-2; TRBD1 might be the D (6 bases). Germline loops: CDR1 SQVTM, CDR2 ANQGSEA. The CDR3 totals 14 residues. V was cut by 3 bases and J by 8 bases, with 19 bases left in between.